Below, 13 T cell receptor beta chains from the same sample are listed, as sequenced in a study of cytomegalovirus exposure and HLA in healthy donors (dated by TCRdb to the late 2010s). The library was generated by the immunoSEQ multiplex PCR assay. The multiplex PCR relied on a mix of 60 forward primers for TCR Vbeta segments and 13 reverse primers for TCR Jbeta segments. TCRdb holds this immuneACCESS table with in-frame rearrangements only. Some clones are missing; in checked studies, unresolved V genes explain under half, and the rest has no known cause. The table held for this sample gives approximately 54,000 clones. The ten largest clones add up to 6% to 7.5% of the sample. The sequencing input was PBMCs. These receptors all come from a middle-aged woman in good health and CMV-seronegative.

The V call is TRBV7-9, the J call TRBJ1-3, with 8 bases identical to TRBD1. This CDR3 contains 14 residues. Trimming cost V 5 bases and J 4 bases; bases outside gene matches: 4. From germline, CDR1 is SEHNR and CDR2 FQNEAQ (reference sequence). CDR3 coding DNA: TGTGCCAGCAGCCCGAGGACAGGGGGAAACACCATATATTTT. Amino acid sequence: CASSPRTGGNTIYF.

The gene calls are TRBV27 and TRBJ2-2, with D maybe TRBD2 (6 bases). The V end was cut by 6 bases, the J end by 10 bases, with 9 bases between. Germline assignment: CDR1 MNHEY and CDR2 SMNVEV (reference sequence). The CDR3 contains 11 residues. This CDR3 reads CASRRDSELFF. The CDR3 bases are TGTGCCAGCAGAAGGGACTCGGAGCTGTTTTTT.

This chain links TRBV5-1 with TRBJ2-7, with TRBD1 matching over 7 bases. CDR3 length: 13 amino acids. After removal of 4 bases from V and 5 bases from J, the junction contained 6 bases not matched to a gene. CDR1 SGHRS and CDR2 YFSETQ come from the germline V gene. In DNA, the CDR3 is TGCGCCAGCAGCCTGACAGGGATCCACGAGCAGTACTTC. It yields the protein CASSLTGIHEQYF.

The J gene is TRBJ1-1, the V gene TRBV5-1; TRBD1 might be the D (5 bases). V lost 6 bases and J lost 0, with 12 bases in between. Germline loops: CDR1 SGHRS, CDR2 YFSETQ. This CDR3 region has 14 residues. CDR3 loop: CASTWGDLNTEAFF. In DNA, the CDR3 is TGCGCCAGCACCTGGGGGGACCTGAACACTGAAGCTTTCTTT.

This chain links TRBV21-1 with TRBJ2-3; the listed D gene, TRBD2, was not tested against the DNA. TRBV21-1 is a listed pseudogene. The CDR3 sequence is 20 residues long. CDR3 nucleotide sequence: TGTGCCAGCAGCAAAGGCCGGACTAGCGGGATATACGAGGGTGAAGATACGCAGTATTTT. It specifies CASSKGRTSGIYEGEDTQYF.

The chain has TRBV5-1 and TRBJ2-5, with 13 bases identical to TRBD2. Losses at the gene ends were 4 bases for V and 3 bases for J; bases not matched to a gene: 18. The CDR3 contains 20 residues. The germline V gene encodes CDR1 SGHRS and CDR2 YFSETQ. This chain's CDR3 is CASSPSRGYGLAGAEETQYF. The DNA for the CDR3 is TGCGCCAGCAGCCCCTCCAGGGGGTACGGACTAGCGGGAGCGGAAGAGACCCAGTACTTC.

V usage is TRBV18 and J usage is TRBJ1-5, with TRBD1 matching over 8 bases. From germline, CDR1 is KGHSH and CDR2 LQKENI. J was trimmed by 7 bases and V by 0 bases; bases with no gene match: 5. The CDR3 is made up of 15 amino acids. The CDR3 DNA follows: TGTGCCAGCTCACCACCGGAGGCAGGGGGCCAGCCCCAGCATTTT. Translation: CASSPPEAGGQPQHF.

The chain has TRBV4-1 and TRBJ2-5; tentatively, D is TRBD2 (5 bases). The J call could be wrong; TRBJ2-7 is a better fit for the DNA end. From germline, CDR1 is MGHRA and CDR2 YSYEKL. The CDR3 totals 15 residues. CDR3 DNA sequence: TGCGCCAGCAGCCAAGACCCTAGCAGTTCCTACGAGCAGTACTTC. Translated, it gives CASSQDPSSSYEQYF.

The V call is TRBV19, the J call TRBJ2-5; TRBD2 agrees at 8 bases. V was clipped by 4 bases and J by 5 bases; unmatched bases: 3. There are 13 residues in the CDR3. Germline V gene lookup returns CDR1 LNHDA and CDR2 SQIVND (reference sequence). As DNA, the CDR3 is TGTGCCAGTAGTACGACTAGCGCGGAGACCCAGTACTTC. Translated: CASSTTSAETQYF.

This chain connects TRBV29-1 to TRBJ1-2; D is ambiguous. CDR3 length equals 14 residues. Trimming removed 4 bases at V and 2 bases at J, with 14 bases between. Germline lookup yields CDR1 SQVTM and CDR2 ANQGSEA. The CDR3 nucleotides read TGCAGCGTTGGTGGGAGTGGGGTAAACTATGGCTACACCTTC. Encoded protein: CSVGGSGVNYGYTF.

The chain joins TRBV19 to TRBJ2-3; 7 bases align to TRBD1. The V gene end was trimmed by 3 bases and the J gene end by 0 bases; junction bases not matched to a gene: 3. The CDR3 is made up of 15 amino acids. CDR1 is LNHDA and CDR2 is SQIVND in the germline V gene (reference sequence). CDR3 region: CASSIDRVSTDTQYF. DNA of the CDR3: TGTGCCAGTAGTATCGACAGGGTTAGCACAGATACGCAGTATTTT.

The V and J genes are TRBV5-6 and TRBJ1-4; TRBD1 is a possible D gene (6 bases). Germline CDR1 and CDR2: SGHDT and YYEEEE. With 4 bases removed from V and 7 bases from J, the gap between germline ends came to 17 bases. CDR3 length equals 15 residues. The CDR3 region has the DNA TGTGCCAGCAGCCACACGGGCACAGGGTCTGAAAAACTGTTTTTT. It specifies CASSHTGTGSEKLFF.

The chain joins TRBV6-5 to TRBJ2-7, with 8 nucleotides matching TRBD2. V shed 6 bases and J 4 bases; nucleotides not matched to a gene: 11. The CDR3 extends over 15 amino acids. CDR1 and CDR2 from the germline V gene are MNHEY and SVGAGI. CDR3 region: CASSPGGSSSYEQYF. The CDR3 DNA reads TGTGCCAGCAGCCCGGGGGGGTCCTCCTCTTACGAGCAGTACTTC.